Listed here are 26 T cell receptor beta chains from one sample, sequenced in a study of blood T cell repertoires in COVID-19. Repertoires were generated with immunoSEQ multiplex PCR, while TCRdb's copy carries only in-frame clones and drops some. The sample has fewer than 250,000 clones; 80% to 90% are singletons. Sample: peripheral blood. The origin of the receptors is a man aged 40-49 years with acute or convalescent COVID-19.

This rearrangement joins TRBV7-2 to TRBJ1-4; unclear D gene. The V and J ends lost 4 bases and 0 bases respectively, with 15 bases between them. The CDR3 spans 17 residues. Germline lookup yields CDR1 SGHTA and CDR2 FQGNSA. CDR3 in amino acids: CASSSSVQAATNEKLFF. The CDR3 DNA sequence: TGTGCCAGCAGCTCTTCCGTCCAGGCTGCAACTAATGAAAAACTGTTTTTT.

The rearrangement links TRBV5-1 to TRBJ2-2; D might be TRBD1 (6 bases). V gave up 1 base and J gave up 6 bases, with 13 bases separating them. The CDR3 length is 15 residues. In germline, CDR1 is SGHRS, CDR2 YFSETQ. This CDR3 reads CASSLTGFGPGELFF. Here the CDR3 DNA reads TGCGCCAGCAGCTTGACAGGGTTCGGGCCCGGGGAGCTGTTTTTT.

The J gene is TRBJ1-1, the V gene TRBV10-2; TRBD1 agrees at 7 bases. In germline, CDR1 is WSHSY, CDR2 SAAADI. With 10 bases clipped from V and 0 bases from J, the junction kept 8 bases outside the gene matches. The CDR3 totals 14 residues. The CDR3 coding sequence is TGCGCCACCGCGCCGGGACAGATGAACACTGAAGCTTTCTTT. The encoded protein is CATAPGQMNTEAFF.

This sequence joins TRBV5-1 and TRBJ1-1; D might be TRBD1 (5 bases). This CDR3 region has 16 residues. Germline assignment: CDR1 SGHRS and CDR2 YFSETQ. Trimming pared 0 bases from V and 1 base from J, leaving 13 bases between. CDR3 loop: CASSLGGGMTNTEAFF. As DNA, the CDR3 is TGCGCCAGCAGCTTGGGGGGCGGCATGACGAACACTGAAGCTTTCTTT. The full variable domain, with the rest looked up from reference TRBV5-1 and TRBJ1-1, is KAGVTQTPRYLIKTRGQQVTLSCSPISGHRSVSWYQQTPGQGLQFLFEYFSETQRNKGNFPGRFSGRQFSNSRSEMNVSTLELGDSALYLCASSLGGGMTNTEAFFGQGTRLTVV.

This chain connects TRBV28 to TRBJ2-3; D is possibly TRBD2 (6 bases). The length of the CDR3 is 13 residues. V was shortened by 4 bases and J by 1 base, with 6 bases between the two germline ends. The germline V gene encodes CDR1 MDHEN and CDR2 SYDVKM. As DNA, the CDR3 is TGTGCCAGCAGTTGGGGGGGCACAGATACGCAGTATTTT. As protein: CASSWGGTDTQYF. Variable domain in full (rest from reference TRBV28 and TRBJ2-3): DVKVTQSSRYLVKRTGEKVFLECVQDMDHENMFWYRQDPGLGLRLIYFSYDVKMKEKGDIPEGYSVSREKKERFSLILESASTNQTSMYLCASSWGGTDTQYFGPGTRLTVL.

As DNA, the CDR3 is TGTGCCACCAGCAGCCCCCTGGGACTAGCGGGGCAGGGACGGAATGAGCAGTTCTTC. This codes for CATSSPLGLAGQGRNEQFF. The chain recombines TRBV15 with TRBJ2-1; 13 bases map to TRBD2. The CDR3 totals 19 residues. CDR1 LNHNV and CDR2 YYDKDF come from the germline V gene (reference sequence). V lost 3 bases and J lost 7; bases outside the gene matches: 15. The full variable domain, in which reference TRBV15 and TRBJ2-1 provide the parts outside the CDR3, is DAMVIQNPRYQVTQFGKPVTLSCSQTLNHNVMYWYQQKSSQAPKLLFHYYDKDFNNEADTPDNFQSRRPNTSFCFLDIRSPGLGDTAMYLCATSSPLGLAGQGRNEQFFGPGTRLTVL.

This clone was detected only once. V usage is TRBV5-1 and J usage is TRBJ1-1, with D tentatively TRBD1 (5 bases). V shed 0 bases and J shed 5 bases, with 11 bases lying between them. The CDR3 loop spans 14 amino acids. The germline gives CDR1 SGHRS, CDR2 YFSETQ. The CDR3 DNA reads as TGCGCCAGCAGCTTGGTGTTGGAGGGGACTGAAGCTTTCTTT. It translates to CASSLVLEGTEAFF.

The J gene is TRBJ2-5, the V gene TRBV7-9; 7 bases align to TRBD2. In germline, CDR1 is SEHNR, CDR2 FQNEAQ (reference sequence). This CDR3 is built from 14 residues. The V and J ends lost 5 bases and 5 bases, in that order; junction bases with no gene match: 8. The CDR3 spells CASSVTGGRETQYF. CDR3 in DNA: TGTGCCAGCAGCGTGACCGGGGGGAGGGAGACCCAGTACTTC.

CDR3 in DNA: TGTGCCAGCAGCCCTAGTCCCAGCAGTGAGCAGTTCTTC. The encoded protein is CASSPSPSSEQFF. V and J are TRBV7-3 and TRBJ2-1; D unresolved. CDR1 and CDR2 from the germline V gene are SGHTA and FQGTGA. The CDR3 has 13 amino acids. Trimming cost V 5 bases and J 9 bases, with 14 bases left between them.

CDR3 in amino acids: CASSAREGVYEQYF. DNA for the CDR3: TGTGCCAGCAGCGCAAGAGAGGGGGTCTACGAGCAGTACTTC. This chain joins TRBV7-2 and TRBJ2-7; perhaps TRBD1 as D (6 bases). Germline loops: CDR1 SGHTA, CDR2 FQGNSA. This CDR3 is built from 14 residues. Trimming cost V 5 bases and J 3 bases, with 14 bases left between them.

The chain links TRBV11-2 to TRBJ1-1; maybe TRBD1 (5 bases). CDR1 is SGHAT, CDR2 FQNNGV, per germline. This CDR3 spans 18 amino acids. V lost 5 bases to trimming and J lost 0 bases, with 22 bases between them. The chain's CDR3 is CASSPQGFGFGMNTEAFF. CDR3 bases: TGTGCCAGCAGCCCTCAGGGATTTGGCTTTGGGATGAACACTGAAGCTTTCTTT. The variable domain in full, with the rest retrieved from reference TRBV11-2 and TRBJ1-1, is EAGVAQSPRYKIIEKRQSVAFWCNPISGHATLYWYQQILGQGPKLLIQFQNNGVVDDSQLPKDRFSAERLKGVDSTLKIQPAKLEDSAVYLCASSPQGFGFGMNTEAFFGQGTRLTVV.

V usage is TRBV11-3 and J usage is TRBJ2-7, with 8 bases identical to TRBD2. V trimming: 5 bases; J trimming: 7 bases; junction bases outside the gene matches: 10. This CDR3 has 14 residues. Germline CDR1 and CDR2: SGHNT and YENEEA. CDR3 amino acids: CASSPSGGVVEQYF. The CDR3, as DNA: TGTGCCAGCAGCCCCAGCGGGGGTGTTGTAGAGCAGTACTTC.

This chain links TRBV7-9 with TRBJ2-2, with 7 bases fitting TRBD1. CDR3 length: 17 residues. The germline V gene has CDR1 SEHNR and CDR2 FQNEAQ (reference sequence). V was pared by 5 bases and J by 0 bases, with 9 bases of the junction left unmatched. Written as DNA, the CDR3 is TGTGCCAGCAGCGACCGCACAGGGGTTGCGAACACCGGGGAGCTGTTTTTT. Amino acid sequence: CASSDRTGVANTGELFF.

The chain employs TRBV6-5 and TRBJ2-7; D gene unclear. The CDR3 runs to 11 residues. CDR1 and CDR2 from the germline V gene are MNHEY and SVGAGI. V was clipped by 5 bases and J by 7 bases, with 9 bases between them. As DNA, the CDR3 is TGTGCCAGCAGTCATGTGCTAGAGCAGTACTTC. It encodes CASSHVLEQYF.

The chain joins TRBV11-2 to TRBJ2-1; perhaps TRBD2 as D (6 bases). From germline, CDR1 is SGHAT and CDR2 FQNNGV. V was clipped by 0 bases and J by 3 bases, with 9 bases between them. CDR3 length equals 15 residues. The DNA for the CDR3 is TGTGCCAGCAGCTTAGACCGGGACTTCTACAATGAGCAGTTCTTC. Its protein product is CASSLDRDFYNEQFF.

The sample holds one count of this clone. The V and J genes are TRBV18 and TRBJ2-7, with 10 bases fitting TRBD1. The CDR3 runs to 13 residues. Germline V gene data show CDR1 as KGHSH and CDR2 as LQKENI. V was pared by 2 bases and J by 7 bases, with 2 bases of the junction left unmatched. This CDR3 is CASSPGTGVEQYF. In DNA form, the CDR3 reads TGTGCCAGCTCACCAGGGACAGGGGTTGAGCAGTACTTC. Combining the CDR3 with reference TRBV18 and TRBJ2-7 gives the whole variable domain NAGVMQNPRHLVRRRGQEARLRCSPMKGHSHVYWYRQLPEEGLKFMVYLQKENIIDESGMPKERFSAEFPKEGPSILRIQQVVRGDSAAYFCASSPGTGVEQYFGPGTRLTVT.

The table lists this clone with a count of one. The chain joins TRBV5-1 to TRBJ2-7, with 8 bases matching TRBD2. The length of the CDR3 is 13 residues. Germline V CDR1 and CDR2: SGHRS, YFSETQ. V lost 4 bases and J lost 6; bases outside the gene matches: 6. Written as DNA, the CDR3 is TGCGCCAGCAGCCCGGGGGGGGTAGCCGAGCAGTACTTC. This sequence encodes CASSPGGVAEQYF. The whole variable domain, remainder taken from reference TRBV5-1 and TRBJ2-7, is KAGVTQTPRYLIKTRGQQVTLSCSPISGHRSVSWYQQTPGQGLQFLFEYFSETQRNKGNFPGRFSGRQFSNSRSEMNVSTLELGDSALYLCASSPGGVAEQYFGPGTRLTVT.

In DNA, the CDR3 is TGTGCCAGCAGTGACCTAGGAGGTTTTCAGCCCCAGCATTTT. Protein sequence: CASSDLGGFQPQHF. This chain connects TRBV6-6 to TRBJ1-5; D is undetermined. V lost 5 bases and J 6 bases, leaving 14 bases between the germline ends. This CDR3 has 14 amino acids. Germline values: CDR1 MNHNY, CDR2 SVGAGI (reference sequence).

This chain connects TRBV5-4 to TRBJ2-7, with D possibly TRBD2 on 5 matching bases. The CDR3 sequence is 13 residues long. Germline loops: CDR1 SGHNT, CDR2 YYREEE (reference sequence). V was trimmed by 1 base and J by 5 bases, leaving 10 bases between them. CDR3 in DNA: TGTGCCAGCAGCTTGTTTGGTAGCGACGAGCAGTACTTC. It encodes CASSLFGSDEQYF.

The chain carries TRBV30 and TRBJ2-3, with D possibly being TRBD1 (5 bases). Germline V gene sequence: CDR1 GTSNPN, CDR2 SVGIG (reference sequence). This CDR3 is built from 13 residues. The V and J ends lost 2 bases and 8 bases respectively, with 14 bases between them. The CDR3 nucleotides are TGTGCCTGGAGTACAGGCCCTTGGGGTACGCAGTATTTT. It translates to CAWSTGPWGTQYF.

The chain uses TRBV21-1 and TRBJ2-7; TRBD1 is the table's D call and was not checked against the DNA. TRBV21-1 is recorded as a pseudogene. The CDR3 runs 15 residues. For the CDR3, the DNA is TGTGCCAGCAGCAAAGATTTCAGGGGTCAGTACGAGCAGTACTTC. Protein: CASSKDFRGQYEQYF.

The chain uses TRBV10-1 and TRBJ2-5; TRBD1 aligns across 12 bases. Germline trimming cut 7 bases from V and 7 bases from J; bases unmatched to any gene: 10. CDR1 is WNHNN, CDR2 SYGVQD, per germline (reference sequence). CDR3 length: 15 amino acids. This CDR3 reads CASMRDRGHGGTQYF. As DNA, the CDR3 is TGCGCCAGCATGAGGGACAGGGGGCATGGAGGGACCCAGTACTTC.

This chain uses TRBV19 with TRBJ1-5, with no clear D. The CDR3 consists of 14 residues. Germline values: CDR1 LNHDA, CDR2 SQIVND (reference sequence). V shed 3 bases and J shed 3 bases, with 9 bases lying between them. The CDR3 region is CASSMGPFNQPQHF. CDR3 bases: TGTGCCAGTAGTATGGGCCCCTTCAATCAGCCCCAGCATTTT.

This rearrangement joins TRBV6-6 to TRBJ2-3, with 13 bases aligning to TRBD2. This CDR3 is built from 17 residues. V lost 6 bases to trimming and J lost 3 bases; unmatched junction nucleotides: 9. The germline V gene encodes CDR1 MNHNY and CDR2 SVGAGI (reference sequence). The CDR3 sequence: CASSRGLAGVETDTQYF. Here the CDR3 DNA reads TGTGCCAGCAGCCGAGGACTAGCGGGAGTTGAAACAGATACGCAGTATTTT.

The chain recombines TRBV7-2 with TRBJ2-7, with TRBD2 identical over 9 bases. This CDR3 contains 18 residues. V was pared by 4 bases and J by 4 bases, with 17 bases of the junction left unmatched. The germline V gene has CDR1 SGHTA and CDR2 FQGNSA. In DNA, the CDR3 is TGTGCCAGCAGCTCCGGAACAGCGGGAGGCCCCCCGGGATACGAGCAGTACTTC. Translated, it gives CASSSGTAGGPPGYEQYF. Full variable domain (missing parts from reference TRBV7-2 and TRBJ2-7): GAGVSQSPSNKVTEKGKDVELRCDPISGHTALYWYRQSLGQGLEFLIYFQGNSAPDKSGLPSDRFSAERTGGSVSTLTIQRTQQEDSAVYLCASSSGTAGGPPGYEQYFGPGTRLTVT.

This sequence joins TRBV5-4 and TRBJ2-5, with D unclear. CDR3 length: 17 amino acids. Trimming took off 0 bases at V and 5 bases at J, with 20 bases between the two ends. Per the germline V gene, CDR1 is SGHNT and CDR2 is YYREEE (reference sequence). CDR3: CASSLGHPSRPEETQYF. The DNA of the CDR3 is TGTGCCAGCAGCTTGGGGCACCCGTCTAGGCCTGAGGAGACCCAGTACTTC.